This record concerns one T cell receptor (beta chain) sequence. What this receptor recognizes is not known. No base-level quality is on record; no much larger clone is a single base apart. The library was built by means of RACE. This sample was sequenced with a NextSeq 500. During library preparation, unique molecular identifiers were attached to individual cDNA molecules so that TCRs could be counted in a quantitative, reproducible way. From each blood RNA sample, both TCR alpha and TCR beta chains were sequenced. The paper's processing steps were these. Samples had a median of approximately 96,000 TCRs, with a range from about 23,224 to 690,600. The Decombinator software suite was used to annotate V, J and CDR3 in the TCR reads. For PS versus PT1 abundance plots, all samples were subsampled to the same number of TCRs (28,000). Expanded TCRs were defined as absent before sensitization and observed at least eight times at the 2-week time point. TCRdb trimmed public reads at Q25 via fastp, called clones via MiXCR and kept in-frame beta chains. Entries that share a CDR3 protein sequence are merged under the most common genes and DNA. Here the V and J calls rest on TCRdb's processing, not on the authors' analysis. Within this sample are 300,000 to 400,000 distinct CDR3 sequences, with about 7% of them counted one time only. More than 7% of the sample is held by the ten biggest clonotypes.

This sample was included in a study of human T cells and chemical hapten exposure (dated by TCRdb to 2020 to 2022). The study in broad terms: For sensitization, 2% DPC in acetone was applied to a roughly 2 cm by roughly 2 cm area of upper inner arm skin. Throughout the study period of approximately 23 weeks, patients also received therapeutic DPC doses to the scalp every week. Peripheral blood TCR repertoire changes were tracked in vivo in alopecia patients during primary and secondary sensitization to the hapten diphenylcyclopropenone (DPC). Patch testing was performed on the upper back with Finn chambers containing 0.01% DPC, and the patch tests were scored after 6 days according to International Contact Dermatitis Research Group standards. Roughly 30 alopecia patients provided blood for TCR sequencing at one to four time points (pre-sensitization, 2, 6 and 24 weeks). Libraries were combined into a pool for sequencing, and differences in TCR yield between samples came mainly from small differences in library volumes within the pool. Blood samples were taken from patients before sensitization (week 0) and then at 2, 6 and about 24 weeks after DPC sensitization. The mostly female patient cohort included alopecia areata with under or over 50% scalp involvement, alopecia totalis and alopecia universalis. The study at large found these results: After repeated subsampling, changes were observed in the strength of the expansion versus patch-test correlation and in the threshold at which the correlation became significant. Expanded TCRs formed significantly more large CDR3 similarity clusters than pre-sensitization or healthy control sets, consistent with antigen-driven responses. DPC sensitization did not change how many TCRs were above 1 in 1000 frequency, and no evidence was found of alterations in global repertoire structure. Alopecia, a presumed autoimmune disease, was present in all patients, so the immune response of the patients might differ from that of healthy individuals. A positive correlation was found between the number of PT1 expanded TCRs and patch test score, with significance reached at thresholds 8, 16 and 32 but not 4.

Including cysteine and phenylalanine, the CDR3 has 21 amino acids. Only the CDR3 part of the read is kept: 63 bases, read in frame from the first base. Reading the germline V gene gives CDR1 SGHTA and CDR2 FQGNSA. V is trimmed back by 4 bases and J by 4 bases, and the junction contains 18 bases that no gene match accounts for. Explained via the paper, the time point label denotes: patch test 1, 2 weeks after DPC sensitization. This specimen's treatment or condition label, per the study, means: therapeutic diphenylcyclopropenone sensitization with weekly scalp DPC. At each patch-test visit, blood was drawn before the patch test was applied. To be eligible, patients had to be aged 18 to 70, diagnosed with alopecia and judged suitable for DPC therapy, while pregnant patients were excluded. Unfractionated whole blood was collected in Tempus Blood RNA tubes, and total RNA was extracted from that blood.

The V gene is TRBV7-2 and the J gene is TRBJ2-3; TRBD2 agrees with 15 junctional bases. The sequence was collected from a young woman with alopecia areata. Some clones in this sample may be carry-over from other donors' samples. The sequences come from whole blood, collected in connection with sensitization to the hapten diphenylcyclopropenone (DPC). The CDR3: CASSSHAGLAGGNFRSDTQYF. The DNA reads as follows: TGTGCCAGCAGCTCCCACGCGGGACTAGCGGGGGGAAACTTTCGATCAGATACGCAGTATTTT.